Sequencing of this TCR beta chain was carried out in a study of cytomegalovirus exposure and HLA in healthy donors. At the level of the study: Researchers found that more than 70% of about 400 genotyped donors fell within the Caucasian-associated ancestry cluster. Study-wide findings and caveats: Follow-up analysis found HLA locus-dependent TCR association rates, highest for DRB1 and lowest for HLA-C. Some V segments, TRBV6-2 and TRBV6-3 among them, were indistinguishable and were therefore excluded. The authors later found HLA-associated TCR beta chains more clonally expanded than equally common others.

Deletions cut 6 bases from V and 8 bases from J, with 20 bases between. CDR1 and CDR2 from the germline V gene are SGHNT and YYREEE (reference sequence). CDR3 length equals 14 residues. 60 Vbeta and 13 Jbeta primers were used in PCR. Profiling relied on immunoSEQ multiplex PCR, and the TCRdb table lists in-frame clones only, not all of them. This repertoire shows over 110,000 clones, under 80% found once; its top ten account for around 9.1%. Concerning this clone: Its specificity is not known.

This receptor was identified in a woman aged 45-59 years in good health and CMV-seropositive. The chain uses TRBV5-4 and TRBJ1-2, with D possibly TRBD1 on 5 matching bases. Sequenced sample: PBMCs. This CDR3 reads CASINNPGSEGYTF. The CDR3 bases are TGTGCCAGCATCAATAACCCAGGGTCGGAGGGCTACACCTTC. Complete variable domain (other parts from reference TRBV5-4 and TRBJ1-2): ETGVTQSPTHLIKTRGQQVTLRCSSQSGHNTVSWYQQALGQGPQFIFQYYREEENGRGNFPPRFSGLQFPNYSSELNVNALELDDSALYLCASINNPGSEGYTFGSGTRLTVV.